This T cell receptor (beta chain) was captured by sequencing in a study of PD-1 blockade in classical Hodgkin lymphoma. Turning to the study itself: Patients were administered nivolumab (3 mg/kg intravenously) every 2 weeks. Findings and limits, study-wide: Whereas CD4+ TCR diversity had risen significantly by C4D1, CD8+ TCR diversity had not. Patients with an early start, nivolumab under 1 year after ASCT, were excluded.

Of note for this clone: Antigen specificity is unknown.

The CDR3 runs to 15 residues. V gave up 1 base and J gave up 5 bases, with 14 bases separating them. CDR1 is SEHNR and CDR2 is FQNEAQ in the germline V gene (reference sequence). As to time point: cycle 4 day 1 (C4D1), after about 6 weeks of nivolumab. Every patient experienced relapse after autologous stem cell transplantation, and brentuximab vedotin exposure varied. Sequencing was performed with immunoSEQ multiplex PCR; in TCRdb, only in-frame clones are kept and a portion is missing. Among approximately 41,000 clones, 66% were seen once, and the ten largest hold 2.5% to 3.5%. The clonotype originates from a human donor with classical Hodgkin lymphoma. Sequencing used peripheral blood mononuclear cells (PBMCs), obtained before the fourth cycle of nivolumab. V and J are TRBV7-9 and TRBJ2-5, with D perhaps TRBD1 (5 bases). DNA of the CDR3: TGTGCCAGCAGCTTAGGGGGCAGGGCTTGGGAGACCCAGTACTTC. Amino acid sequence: CASSLGGRAWETQYF.